This T cell receptor beta chain was found in a study of blood T cell repertoires in COVID-19. Looking at the study overall: Sites across the United States, Italy and Spain contributed samples from acute and convalescent COVID-19. Sources were T cells, B-cell-depleted T cells, or PBMCs; the material itself was cDNA or gDNA.

V lost 7 bases, J lost 2 bases, and 10 bases lay in between. From germline, CDR1 is SNHLY and CDR2 FYNNEI. This CDR3 contains 13 residues. Study processing details: Cell counts per sample came from amplifying reference gene primers. Method: immunoSEQ multiplex PCR; TCRdb's copy keeps in-frame clones and lacks some. V and J calls and clone size are those listed in that table; D and trimming were worked out from the DNA. The data show some 78,000 clones, 86% seen once. This clone appeared a single time. This sequence originates from a man between 50 and 59 years old with active or convalescent COVID-19. The material sequenced was peripheral blood. The V gene is TRBV2, the J gene TRBJ2-3; D call uncertain. CDR3 sequence: CASNSQATDTQYF. The CDR3 coding sequence is TGTGCCAGCAACTCCCAGGCCACAGATACGCAGTATTTT.